Below are 5 T cell receptor beta chains sequenced from a single sample in a study of cytomegalovirus exposure and HLA in healthy donors. 60 Vbeta and 13 Jbeta primers were used in PCR. Produced via immunoSEQ multiplex PCR; TCRdb's table is partial and in-frame only. The sample shows under 130,000 clones, about four fifths of them seen only once. The sample was PBMCs. These receptors were obtained from a man younger than 40 in good health and CMV-seronegative.

For the CDR3, the DNA is TGTGCCAGCAGCAGACGGAGATGGAACACTGAAGCTTTCTTT. Protein sequence: CASSRRRWNTEAFF. V and J are TRBV5-8 and TRBJ1-1; D remains unclear. The CDR3 extends over 14 amino acids. The V and J ends lost 4 bases and 1 base respectively, with 11 bases between them. Looked up from germline, CDR1 is SGHTS and CDR2 is YDEGEE.

This sequence joins TRBV7-2 and TRBJ1-2; D unclear. V was pared by 5 bases and J by 1 base, with 11 bases between. Germline CDR1 SGHTA, CDR2 FQGNSA. There are 14 residues in the CDR3. CDR3 region: CASSPSGVNYGYTF. The CDR3 nucleotides read TGTGCCAGCAGCCCCAGCGGGGTTAACTATGGCTACACCTTC.

V and J are TRBV6-4 and TRBJ1-1, with D uncertain. This CDR3 region has 13 residues. The germline gives CDR1 MRHNA, CDR2 SNTAGT. Trimming took off 6 bases at V and 1 base at J, with 9 bases between the two ends. The CDR3 bases are TGTGCCAGCAGGCTGGAGGAGAACACTGAAGCTTTCTTT. Translating gives CASRLEENTEAFF.

This chain uses TRBV28 with TRBJ1-1; 8 bases are shared with TRBD1. There are 14 residues in the CDR3. Germline lookup yields CDR1 MDHEN and CDR2 SYDVKM. V shed 5 bases and J 1 base; nucleotides not matched to a gene: 3. This CDR3 reads CASSPGQANTEAFF. In DNA, the CDR3 is TGTGCCAGCAGTCCGGGACAGGCGAACACTGAAGCTTTCTTT.

The J gene is TRBJ2-2, the V gene TRBV5-1; 7 bases map to TRBD2. CDR1 and CDR2 from the germline V gene are SGHRS and YFSETQ. V shed 1 base, J shed 0 bases, and the junction held 3 bases outside the gene matches. The length of the CDR3 is 16 residues. CDR3 bases: TGCGCCAGCAGCTTGATGCGGGGGTCGAACACCGGGGAGCTGTTTTTT. Translated: CASSLMRGSNTGELFF.